These 9 T cell receptor beta chains share one sample of origin, sequenced in a study of CD8 T cells in ankylosing spondylitis. Each CDR3 protein is one row after TCRdb ran MiXCR on the 5' RACE reads. This sample has more than 650,000 distinct CDR3 sequences; about 11% occur once, and the top ten carry less than 0.65%. The antigens for these receptors are not known. Study-wide points: Among TCR beta sequences, a motif of fewer than 10 highly homologous variants appeared characteristic of ankylosing spondylitis blood.

Sequencing was carried out using blood, either unsorted or a sorted T cell fraction (not recorded which). Receptors originate from a male donor with ankylosing spondylitis.

This clonotype has just a few counts. The rearrangement uses TRBV4-2 and TRBJ2-1; 7 nucleotides agree with TRBD2. This CDR3 has 15 residues. Losses at the gene ends were 3 bases for V and 2 bases for J; bases not matched to a gene: 4. Germline V gives CDR1 LGHNA, CDR2 YNFKEQ. The CDR3 loop reads CASSQGRETYNEQFF. CDR3 sequence (DNA): TGTGCCAGCAGCCAGGGGCGGGAGACCTACAATGAGCAGTTCTTC.

This clonotype was seen at least ten times. The chain links TRBV12-3 or TRBV12-4 to TRBJ1-1, with D maybe TRBD1 (6 bases). CDR3 length equals 15 residues. Trimming took 1 base from V and 2 from J, leaving 11 bases between them. The CDR3 DNA reads as TGTGCCAGCAGTTTAGTTAACAGGGTAAACACTGAAGCTTTCTTT. Protein product: CASSLVNRVNTEAFF.

The chain employs TRBV7-2 and TRBJ2-5; D remains ambiguous. Germline assignment: CDR1 SGHTA and CDR2 FQGNSA. The CDR3 runs 13 residues. The V end was cut by 4 bases, the J end by 5 bases, with 11 bases between. CDR3 in DNA: TGTGCCAGCAGCTCACCCGAGAGGGAGACCCAGTACTTC. Its protein is CASSSPERETQYF.

The rearrangement links TRBV6-5 to TRBJ2-5, with 10 nucleotides matching TRBD2. This CDR3 spans 17 amino acids. J gave up 4 bases and V 2 bases, and 10 bases lay outside the gene matches. The germline V gene encodes CDR1 MNHEY and CDR2 SVGAGI. This CDR3 is CASSYRRAGGPRETQYF. For the CDR3, the DNA is TGTGCCAGCAGTTACAGGAGAGCGGGGGGGCCTAGAGAGACCCAGTACTTC.

This clonotype was counted only a few times. The chain recombines TRBV15 with TRBJ2-3; no definite D call. This CDR3 is 16 amino acids long. Per the germline V gene, CDR1 is LNHNV and CDR2 is YYDKDF (reference sequence). Trimming removed 1 base from V and 5 bases from J, with 16 bases in between. In DNA form, the CDR3 reads TGTGCCACCAGCAGAGGTGATTCCGGGCCTTTAGATACGCAGTATTTT. This encodes CATSRGDSGPLDTQYF.

This clonotype has ten or more counts. V gene TRBV28 combines with J gene TRBJ1-1; 8 bases are shared with TRBD1. The CDR3 contains 14 residues. V lost 3 bases, J lost 3 bases, and 3 bases stayed unmatched. Germline CDR1 MDHEN, CDR2 SYDVKM. The DNA for the CDR3 is TGTGCCAGCAGTTTTACGGACAGGGACACTGAAGCTTTCTTT. It specifies CASSFTDRDTEAFF.

This clonotype has more than one count but fewer than ten. The chain has TRBV4-2 and TRBJ1-2; tentatively, D is TRBD1 (6 bases). Trimming removed 3 bases from V and 5 bases from J, with 10 bases in between. The CDR3 extends over 13 amino acids. Germline CDR1 LGHNA, CDR2 YNFKEQ. The CDR3 region has the DNA TGTGCCAGCAGCCAGGGGGCCCTTTATGGCTACACCTTC. Protein product: CASSQGALYGYTF.

The V call is TRBV2, the J call TRBJ1-1; D not certain. Germline V gene lookup returns CDR1 SNHLY and CDR2 FYNNEI. The CDR3 contains 14 residues. The V end was cut by 4 bases, the J end by 4 bases, with 13 bases between. CDR3 in amino acids: CASSGWLEATEAFF. The DNA for the CDR3 is TGTGCCAGCAGTGGATGGCTTGAGGCCACTGAAGCTTTCTTT.

The genes are TRBV7-9 and TRBJ2-3; D may match TRBD1 or TRBD2 (7 bases each). The CDR3 spans 14 residues. The ends were cut back, 8 bases at V and 1 base at J, with 13 bases in the middle. CDR1 SEHNR and CDR2 FQNEAQ come from the germline V gene (reference sequence). CDR3 bases: TGTGCCAGCCCGACAGGGAGGGGCACAGATACGCAGTATTTT. It specifies CASPTGRGTDTQYF.